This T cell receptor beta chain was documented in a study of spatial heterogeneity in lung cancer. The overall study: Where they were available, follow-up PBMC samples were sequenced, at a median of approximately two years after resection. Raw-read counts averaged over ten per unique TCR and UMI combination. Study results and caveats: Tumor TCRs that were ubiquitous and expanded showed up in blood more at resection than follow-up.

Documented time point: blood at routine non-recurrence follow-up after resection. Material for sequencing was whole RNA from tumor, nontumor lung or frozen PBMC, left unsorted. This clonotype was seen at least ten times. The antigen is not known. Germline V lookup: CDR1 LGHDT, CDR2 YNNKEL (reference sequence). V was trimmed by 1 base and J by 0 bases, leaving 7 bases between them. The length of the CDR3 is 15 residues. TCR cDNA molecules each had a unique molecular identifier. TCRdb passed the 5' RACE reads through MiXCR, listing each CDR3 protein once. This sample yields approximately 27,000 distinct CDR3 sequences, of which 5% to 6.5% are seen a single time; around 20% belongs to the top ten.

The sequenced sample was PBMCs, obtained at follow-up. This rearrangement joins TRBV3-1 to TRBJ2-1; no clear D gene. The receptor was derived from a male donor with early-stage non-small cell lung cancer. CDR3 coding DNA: TGTGCCAGCAGCCAAGCACGAAGCTCCTACAATGAGCAGTTCTTC. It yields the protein CASSQARSSYNEQFF.